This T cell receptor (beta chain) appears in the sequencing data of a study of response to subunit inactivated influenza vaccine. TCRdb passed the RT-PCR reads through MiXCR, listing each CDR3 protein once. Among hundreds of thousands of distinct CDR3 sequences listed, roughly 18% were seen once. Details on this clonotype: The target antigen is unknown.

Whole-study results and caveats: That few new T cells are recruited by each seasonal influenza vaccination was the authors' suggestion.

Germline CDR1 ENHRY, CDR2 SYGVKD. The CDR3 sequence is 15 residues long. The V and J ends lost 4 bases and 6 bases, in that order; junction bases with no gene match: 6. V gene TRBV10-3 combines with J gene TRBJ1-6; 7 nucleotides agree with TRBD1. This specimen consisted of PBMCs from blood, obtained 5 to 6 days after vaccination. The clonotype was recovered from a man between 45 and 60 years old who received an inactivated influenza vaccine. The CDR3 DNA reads TGTGCCATCAGTGGCAGGGGGAACGGTAATTCACCCCTCCACTTT. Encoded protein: CAISGRGNGNSPLHF.